The rows below give T cell receptor beta chains drawn from one sample of a study of T cell clones after liver transplantation. The repertoire was sequenced with immunoSEQ multiplex PCR; TCRdb's copy has only in-frame clones and lacks some. The sample records about 1,300 clones, roughly 27% being singletons. No antigen has been identified for these receptors. The sample taken for sequencing was CD8+ T cells from PBMCs cultured with third-party cells. The receptor source for this set is a human patient who received a liver transplant. The graft donor may account for some of the T cells. Both conserved end residues are part of each CDR3. A D gene is named only where the DNA matches it firmly. Expanded clones get a size class; other rows say once, few or many, or leave the size out.

clone_size	v_call	d_call	j_call	cdr3_aa	cdr3_nt
-	TRBV4-3	-	TRBJ1-5	CASSQDNQPQHF	TGCGCCAGCAGCCAGGACAATCAGCCCCAGCATTTT
-	TRBV4-3	TRBD1	TRBJ1-2	CASSQEITGDYGYTF	TGCGCCAGCAGCCAAGAGATTACAGGGGATTATGGCTACACCTTC
-	TRBV25-1	-	TRBJ2-3	CASSELGARQFGDTQYF	TGTGCCAGCAGTGAATTAGGGGCGAGACAATTTGGGGATACGCAGTATTTT
large	TRBV11-2	TRBD1	TRBJ1-1	CASSPFRGMNTEAFF	TGTGCCAGCAGCCCGTTCAGGGGGATGAACACTGAAGCTTTCTTT
large	TRBV7-6	-	TRBJ1-4	CASSKNGYKLFF	TGTGCCAGCAGCAAAAATGGGTACAAACTGTTTTTT
-	TRBV6-6	TRBD1	TRBJ2-7	CASSRGPDRYEQYF	TGTGCCAGCTCGAGGGGGCCTGACCGTTACGAGCAGTACTTC
once	TRBV5-7	TRBD1	TRBJ1-5	CASSLAGGEPQHF	TGTGCCAGCAGCTTGGCAGGGGGTGAGCCCCAGCATTTT
-	TRBV5-1	TRBD2	TRBJ2-7	CASSLSGGDYEQYF	TGTGCCAGCAGCCTCAGCGGGGGGGACTACGAGCAGTACTTC
-	TRBV13	-	TRBJ1-5	CASSLEGQPQHF	TGTGCCAGCAGCTTAGAAGGCCAGCCCCAGCATTTT
-	TRBV6-6	TRBD1	TRBJ2-7	CASSAGTGAYEQYF	TGTGCCAGCAGCGCGGGGACAGGGGCTTACGAGCAGTACTTC
large	TRBV4-2	-	TRBJ2-7	CASSQARDTYEQYF	TGTGCCAGCAGCCAAGCCCGCGATACCTACGAGCAGTACTTC